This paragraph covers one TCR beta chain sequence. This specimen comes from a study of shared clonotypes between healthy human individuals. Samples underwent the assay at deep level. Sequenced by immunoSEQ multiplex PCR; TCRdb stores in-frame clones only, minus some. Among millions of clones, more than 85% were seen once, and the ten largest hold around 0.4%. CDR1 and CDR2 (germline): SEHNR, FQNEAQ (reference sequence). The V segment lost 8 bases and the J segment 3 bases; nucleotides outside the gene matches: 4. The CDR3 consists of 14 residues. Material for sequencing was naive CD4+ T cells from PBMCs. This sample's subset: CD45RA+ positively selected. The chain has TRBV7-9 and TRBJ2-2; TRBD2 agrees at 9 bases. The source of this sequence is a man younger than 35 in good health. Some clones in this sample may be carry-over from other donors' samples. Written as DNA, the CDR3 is TGTGCCAGCCGCGGCGGGAGGGACACCGGGGAGCTGTTTTTT. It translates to CASRGGRDTGELFF.